These 4 T cell receptor beta chains were all obtained from the same sample, sequenced in a study of cytomegalovirus exposure and HLA in healthy donors. The PCR employed 60 Vbeta primers together with 13 Jbeta primers. TCRdb's copy holds only in-frame clones and misses some; the assay was immunoSEQ multiplex PCR. The sample includes roughly 160,000 clones, about 85% of them seen just once. Source material: PBMCs. All receptors come from a man aged 25 to 40 in good health and CMV-seropositive.

This chain joins TRBV13 and TRBJ2-2, with TRBD2 as a possible D gene (5 bases). Trimming took off 7 bases at V and 5 bases at J, with 11 bases between the two ends. This CDR3 has 13 amino acids. In germline, CDR1 is PRHDT, CDR2 FYEKMQ (reference sequence). The CDR3 spells CASMDLPTGELFF. CDR3 DNA sequence: TGTGCCAGCATGGACTTGCCGACCGGGGAGCTGTTTTTT. The full variable domain, rest sourced from reference TRBV13 and TRBJ2-2, is AAGVIQSPRHLIKEKRETATLKCYPIPRHDTVYWYQQGPGQDPQFLISFYEKMQSDKGSIPDRFSAQQFSDYHSELNMSSLELGDSALYFCASMDLPTGELFFGEGSRLTVL.

This chain connects TRBV2 to TRBJ2-4; 7 bases match TRBD2. V lost 8 bases and J lost 1; bases outside the gene matches: 5. CDR3 length equals 14 residues. The germline gives CDR1 SNHLY, CDR2 FYNNEI. Here the CDR3 reads CASGRASAKNIQYF. The CDR3 DNA reads TGTGCCAGCGGGAGGGCCTCTGCCAAAAACATTCAGTACTTC.

The rearrangement joins TRBV5-1 to TRBJ2-5, with 11 nucleotides matching TRBD2. The CDR3 is 17 residues long. Trimming cost V 1 base and J 4 bases; bases outside gene matches: 9. Germline lookup yields CDR1 SGHRS and CDR2 YFSETQ. This CDR3 is CASSLSVAGGPGETQYF. In nucleotides, the CDR3 is TGCGCCAGCAGCTTGTCGGTAGCGGGAGGGCCGGGAGAGACCCAGTACTTC.

This CDR3 reads CASSETGGGGELFF. Here the CDR3 DNA reads TGTGCCAGTTCCGAGACAGGGGGTGGCGGGGAGCTGTTTTTT. The chain uses TRBV19 and TRBJ2-2, with 9 bases aligning to TRBD1. The CDR3 length is 14 residues. V was clipped by 8 bases and J by 7 bases; unmatched bases: 8. Germline CDR1 is LNHDA and CDR2 is SQIVND (reference sequence).